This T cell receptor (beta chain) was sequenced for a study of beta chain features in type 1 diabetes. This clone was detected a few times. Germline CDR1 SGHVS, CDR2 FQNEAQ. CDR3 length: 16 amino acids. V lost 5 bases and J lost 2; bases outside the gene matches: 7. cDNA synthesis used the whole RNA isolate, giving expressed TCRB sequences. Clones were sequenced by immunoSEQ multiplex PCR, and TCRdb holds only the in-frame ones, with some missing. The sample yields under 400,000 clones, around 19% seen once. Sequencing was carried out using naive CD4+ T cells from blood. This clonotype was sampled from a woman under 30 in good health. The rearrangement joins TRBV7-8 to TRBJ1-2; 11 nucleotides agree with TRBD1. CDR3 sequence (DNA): TGTGCCAGCAGCGCAGGCTGGACAGGGGGCAACTATGGCTACACCTTC. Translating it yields CASSAGWTGGNYGYTF.